One and the same sample provided the 30 T cell receptor beta chains below, sequenced in a study of blood T cell repertoires in COVID-19. Assay used: immunoSEQ multiplex PCR; TCRdb lists only in-frame clones, some missing. The profile shows over 100,000 clones, approximately 74% of them singletons. Sequenced input: peripheral blood. These receptor sequences come from a woman aged 70-85 years with acute or convalescent COVID-19.

This clone was observed a single time. The chain links TRBV5-8 to TRBJ1-6, with a tentative D call TRBD1 (6 bases). Trimming took 7 bases from V and 9 from J, leaving 14 bases between them. Per germline, CDR1 SGHTS and CDR2 YDEGEE. The CDR3 spans 13 residues. The CDR3 is CASSGTNGSPLHF. CDR3 coding DNA: TGTGCCAGCTCCGGGACAAACGGTTCACCCCTCCACTTT.

The CDR3, as DNA: TGTGCCAGCAGCATGGGACAGAATCCATATGGCTACACCTTC. This encodes CASSMGQNPYGYTF. The chain carries TRBV11-2 and TRBJ1-2; 7 bases map to TRBD1. The V and J ends lost 5 bases and 5 bases, in that order; junction bases with no gene match: 8. CDR3 size: 14 residues. Germline V gene sequence: CDR1 SGHAT, CDR2 FQNNGV.

The chain combines TRBV29-1 with TRBJ1-4; D call uncertain. The CDR3 is 13 residues long. CDR1 and CDR2 from the germline V gene are SQVTM and ANQGSEA. V lost 4 bases to trimming and J lost 4 bases, with 10 bases between them. Here the CDR3 DNA reads TGCAGCGTTGGGGCAGGTATTAATGAAAAACTGTTTTTT. Amino acid sequence: CSVGAGINEKLFF.

J is TRBJ1-1 and V is TRBV2, with 10 bases identical to TRBD1. CDR3 size: 14 residues. Germline V CDR1 and CDR2: SNHLY, FYNNEI. V gave up 5 bases and J gave up 5 bases; unmatched junction bases: 5. DNA of the CDR3: TGTGCCAGCAGTTCCCGACAGGGGGCGACTGAAGCTTTCTTT. Amino acid sequence: CASSSRQGATEAFF. The variable domain in full, completed from reference TRBV2 and TRBJ1-1, reads EPEVTQTPSHQVTQMGQEVILRCVPISNHLYFYWYRQILGQKVEFLVSFYNNEISEKSEIFDDQFSVERPDGSNFTLKIRSTKLEDSAMYFCASSSRQGATEAFFGQGTRLTVV.

CDR3 DNA: TGTGCCAGCAGTCGGCGGGAGAGGCCAGATACGCAGTATTTT. It encodes CASSRRERPDTQYF. The gene calls are TRBV6-2 or TRBV6-3 and TRBJ2-3; 7 bases align to TRBD2. The CDR3 totals 14 residues. Germline values: CDR1 MNHEY, CDR2 SVGEGT. Losses at the gene ends were 5 bases for V and 4 bases for J; bases not matched to a gene: 6.

The sample holds one count of this clone. This rearrangement joins TRBV5-4 to TRBJ1-1, with D tentatively TRBD1 (5 bases). There are 17 residues in the CDR3. V lost 2 bases and J lost 3, with 20 bases in between. Germline CDR1 is SGHNT and CDR2 is YYREEE (reference sequence). The CDR3 protein is CASSLLGAMGLHTEAFF. The CDR3, as DNA: TGTGCCAGCAGCTTATTAGGCGCGATGGGACTGCACACTGAAGCTTTCTTT.

The chain employs TRBV6-5 and TRBJ2-4; TRBD1 is a possible D gene (6 bases). CDR1 and CDR2 from the germline V gene are MNHEY and SVGAGI. Trimming cost V 4 bases and J 4 bases, with 11 bases left between them. The CDR3 is made up of 14 amino acids. CDR3 loop: CASSLDRSKNIQYF. Here the CDR3 DNA reads TGTGCCAGCAGTTTAGACAGGAGTAAAAACATTCAGTACTTC.

This clone was observed a handful of times. The genes are TRBV28 and TRBJ1-1; D remains unclear. The CDR3 runs 13 residues. Germline CDR1 MDHEN, CDR2 SYDVKM. Trimming stripped 6 bases from V and 1 base from J, with 9 bases between. The CDR3 protein is CASRAGSNTEAFF. The DNA of the CDR3 is TGTGCCAGCAGGGCGGGTTCGAACACTGAAGCTTTCTTT.

The rearrangement links TRBV5-6 to TRBJ2-5; TRBD2 matches at 16 bases. This CDR3 comprises 18 residues. Germline V gene data show CDR1 as SGHDT and CDR2 as YYEEEE. The V gene end was trimmed by 1 base and the J gene end by 5 bases; junction bases not matched to a gene: 8. The CDR3 reads CASSLRPGTSGGAETQYF. The CDR3 nucleotides read TGTGCCAGCAGCTTGCGTCCCGGGACTAGCGGGGGGGCTGAGACCCAGTACTTC.

This clone was observed a few times. This chain uses TRBV5-1 with TRBJ1-6; 7 bases line up with TRBD1. Germline V gives CDR1 SGHRS, CDR2 YFSETQ. This CDR3 is built from 14 residues. The V gene end was trimmed by 3 bases and the J gene end by 9 bases; junction bases not matched to a gene: 6. This CDR3 reads CASSSGTERSPLHF. The CDR3, as DNA: TGCGCCAGCAGCTCCGGGACAGAGCGTTCACCCCTCCACTTT.

The chain carries TRBV6-6 and TRBJ2-1; TRBD2 aligns across 9 bases. The CDR3 runs 15 residues. V was pared by 0 bases and J by 7 bases, with 4 bases of the junction left unmatched. Germline CDR1 and CDR2: MNHNY and SVGAGI (reference sequence). In DNA, the CDR3 is TGTGCCAGCAGTTACTCGAACGCGGGGGGGAATGAGCAGTTCTTC. Its protein product is CASSYSNAGGNEQFF.

The gene calls are TRBV2 and TRBJ2-2, with TRBD1 identical over 7 bases. With 6 bases clipped from V and 6 bases from J, the junction kept 10 bases outside the gene matches. CDR1 SNHLY and CDR2 FYNNEI come from the germline V gene. The CDR3 totals 15 residues. CDR3 sequence: CASSHRDRSSGELFF. Written as DNA, the CDR3 is TGTGCCAGCAGCCACCGGGACAGAAGTTCCGGGGAGCTGTTTTTT.

The J gene is TRBJ1-5, the V gene TRBV6-1; a weak D match, TRBD1 (6 bases). The V gene lost 2 bases and the J gene lost 6 bases, with 14 bases spanning the gap. This CDR3 spans 15 amino acids. Germline V gene data show CDR1 as MNHNS and CDR2 as SASEGT. The CDR3 protein is CASSELPGAGQPQHF. CDR3 in DNA: TGTGCCAGCAGTGAACTCCCAGGGGCGGGTCAGCCCCAGCATTTT.

This clone was found a few times. The chain carries TRBV2 and TRBJ1-6; 7 nucleotides align to TRBD1. Trimming took 6 bases from V and 4 from J; bases not matched to a gene: 0. This CDR3 has 13 amino acids. CDR1 is SNHLY and CDR2 is FYNNEI in the germline V gene. CDR3 amino acids: CASRGQYNSPLHF. The CDR3 bases are TGTGCCAGCAGGGGACAGTATAATTCACCCCTCCACTTT. The full variable domain, rest sourced from reference TRBV2 and TRBJ1-6, is EPEVTQTPSHQVTQMGQEVILRCVPISNHLYFYWYRQILGQKVEFLVSFYNNEISEKSEIFDDQFSVERPDGSNFTLKIRSTKLEDSAMYFCASRGQYNSPLHFGNGTRLTVT.

The V and J genes are TRBV6-5 and TRBJ2-2; 13 bases fit TRBD2. The J segment lost 5 bases and the V segment lost 5 bases, leaving 2 bases of the junction unmatched. The CDR3 totals 15 residues. Germline V gene data show CDR1 as MNHEY and CDR2 as SVGAGI. CDR3 protein: CASSTGLAGTGELFF. CDR3 DNA sequence: TGTGCCAGCAGTACGGGACTAGCGGGAACCGGGGAGCTGTTTTTT.

This clone has a handful of counts. V and J are TRBV6-2 or TRBV6-3 and TRBJ2-2; 12 positions match TRBD1. This CDR3 region has 19 residues. The germline CDR1 and CDR2 sequences are MNHEY and SVGEGT. After removal of 2 bases from V and 7 bases from J, the junction contained 14 bases not matched to a gene. In nucleotides, the CDR3 is TGTGCCAGCAGTTACCATCGCCCCGGGACAGGGGGCGAGGACGGGGAGCTGTTTTTT. Encoded protein: CASSYHRPGTGGEDGELFF.

CDR3 bases: TGCGCCAGCAGCTTGGATGGCAGGCCAGACTACGAGCAGTACTTC. Translation gives CASSLDGRPDYEQYF. The chain has TRBV5-1 and TRBJ2-7; no reliable D call. This CDR3 region has 15 residues. Per the germline V gene, CDR1 is SGHRS and CDR2 is YFSETQ. V was shortened by 0 bases and J by 3 bases, with 13 bases between the two germline ends.

The chain links TRBV10-3 to TRBJ2-1; D possibly corresponds to TRBD2 (6 bases). The germline V and J ends were trimmed by 2 bases and 6 bases, with 11 bases remaining between them. The CDR3 contains 14 residues. The germline CDR1 and CDR2 sequences are ENHRY and SYGVKD. The CDR3 bases are TGTGCCATCAGTGAGACAACGGGGGTCAATGAGCAGTTCTTC. This gives the protein CAISETTGVNEQFF.

This rearrangement joins TRBV11-2 to TRBJ2-3, with 10 bases fitting TRBD2. Trimming at V came to 0 bases and at J to 7 bases, leaving 7 bases not matched to a gene. The CDR3 sequence is 16 residues long. CDR1 SGHAT and CDR2 FQNNGV come from the germline V gene. CDR3 residues: CASSLELAGGGNTQYF. The DNA of the CDR3 is TGTGCCAGCAGCTTAGAGTTAGCGGGAGGTGGAAATACGCAGTATTTT.

V is TRBV27 and J is TRBJ2-7; a possible D gene is TRBD2 (6 bases). The V and J ends lost 5 bases and 3 bases respectively, with 17 bases between them. This CDR3 is 15 amino acids long. Looked up from germline, CDR1 is MNHEY and CDR2 is SMNVEV (reference sequence). CDR3 in amino acids: CASSPLWRDRYEQYF. The DNA for the CDR3 is TGTGCCAGCAGTCCCCTGTGGAGGGACCGCTACGAGCAGTACTTC.

The chain is built from TRBV4-3 and TRBJ2-2; 10 bases line up with TRBD1. Germline V gene lookup returns CDR1 LGHNA and CDR2 YSLEER. The ends lost 1 base at V and 2 bases at J; junction bases unmatched: 1. The CDR3 is made up of 16 amino acids. The CDR3 sequence: CASSQGTGGNTGELFF. CDR3 coding DNA: TGCGCCAGCAGCCAAGGGACAGGGGGTAACACCGGGGAGCTGTTTTTT.

The chain links TRBV6-4 to TRBJ1-1; the D gene is possibly TRBD1 (5 bases). This CDR3 is 16 amino acids long. Deletions cut 3 bases from V and 2 bases from J, with 16 bases between. Germline V CDR1 and CDR2: MRHNA, SNTAGT. In DNA, the CDR3 is TGTGCCAGCAGTGAAAAGGTCCCGACAGTAAACACTGAAGCTTTCTTT. It codes for CASSEKVPTVNTEAFF.

Within the sample, this clone is medium-sized (0.01 to 0.1%). This rearrangement joins TRBV6-6 to TRBJ1-2, with D possibly matching TRBD1 (6 bases). The V end was cut by 7 bases, the J end by 2 bases, with 8 bases between. Germline values: CDR1 MNHNY, CDR2 SVGAGI (reference sequence). This CDR3 contains 12 residues. The DNA for the CDR3 is TGTGCCAGCAAAGGACAGAACTATGGCTACACCTTC. Its translation is CASKGQNYGYTF.

This chain joins TRBV6-5 and TRBJ1-2, with TRBD1 matching over 8 bases. V shed 6 bases, J shed 4 bases, and the junction held 7 bases outside the gene matches. The germline V gene encodes CDR1 MNHEY and CDR2 SVGAGI. This CDR3 has 14 amino acids. The DNA for the CDR3 is TGTGCCAGCAGAAAGACAGGGGTTGGCTATGGCTACACCTTC. Translation gives CASRKTGVGYGYTF.

V and J are TRBV12-3 or TRBV12-4 and TRBJ1-1; D remains ambiguous. Trimming stripped 3 bases from V and 9 bases from J, with 8 bases between. The CDR3 is 11 amino acids. The CDR3 reads CASSFTRKAFF. CDR3 sequence (DNA): TGTGCCAGCAGTTTTACCAGGAAAGCTTTCTTT.

CDR3 loop: CASSYGTTGGQETQYF. CDR3 in DNA: TGTGCCAGCAGTTACGGGACAACAGGCGGTCAAGAGACCCAGTACTTC. The chain has TRBV6-5 and TRBJ2-5; D is possibly TRBD1 (6 bases). There are 16 residues in the CDR3. V was trimmed by 2 bases and J by 2 bases, leaving 15 bases between them. In germline, CDR1 is MNHEY, CDR2 SVGAGI.

The chain links TRBV5-1 to TRBJ2-5; D perhaps matches TRBD2 (5 bases). Per the germline V gene, CDR1 is SGHRS and CDR2 is YFSETQ. The CDR3 sequence is 13 residues long. V lost 1 base, J lost 4 bases, and 8 bases lay in between. The DNA for the CDR3 is TGCGCCAGCAGCTTGTTCGGAGGAGAGACCCAGTACTTC. Translated, it gives CASSLFGGETQYF.

The chain has TRBV9 and TRBJ1-3; 7 bases map to TRBD1. This CDR3 comprises 17 residues. The V segment lost 4 bases and the J segment 0 bases; nucleotides outside the gene matches: 10. Germline CDR1 is SGDLS and CDR2 is YYNGEE. For the CDR3, the DNA is TGTGCCAGCAGCCCTTTCGACAGGGCTAGCTCTGGAAACACCATATATTTT. It codes for CASSPFDRASSGNTIYF.

The chain carries TRBV30 and TRBJ2-1, with a tentative D call TRBD1 (5 bases). The CDR3 is made up of 13 amino acids. Germline CDR1 GTSNPN, CDR2 SVGIG (reference sequence). Trimming pared 2 bases from V and 7 bases from J, leaving 12 bases between. This CDR3 is CAWSSRVLNEQFF. DNA for the CDR3: TGTGCCTGGAGTTCCAGGGTTTTGAATGAGCAGTTCTTC.

V gene TRBV2 combines with J gene TRBJ1-2; TRBD1 matches at 10 bases. Germline lookup yields CDR1 SNHLY and CDR2 FYNNEI. V was pared by 11 bases and J by 5 bases, with 8 bases of the junction left unmatched. This CDR3 comprises 13 residues. In DNA, the CDR3 is TGTGCCTCTCGGACAGGGGGAGATTATGGCTACACCTTC. Amino acids: CASRTGGDYGYTF.